Presented here are 31 T cell receptor beta chains from one specimen sequenced in a study of T cells after yellow fever vaccination (dated by TCRdb to about 2019). Taken with the paper, the label for treatment or condition translates to: live attenuated yellow fever vaccine strain. The library relied on 5' RACE. Instrument on record: Illumina HiSeq 2500. Using fastp at Q25 and MiXCR, TCRdb reprocessed the public reads and kept productive beta chains. Each entry merges the rows of one CDR3 protein and shows their most common DNA and genes. This sample holds 400,000 to 650,000 distinct CDR3 sequences; around a fifth were observed only once. About 15% of the sample rests with the top ten. Specimen: PBMCs, collected about 20 days after the first yellow fever vaccination. These receptors all stem from a man aged 18 to 29 who received the YFV17D yellow fever vaccine.

Concerning this clonotype itself: The junction does not match germline at one end; this may be a read error. CDR3 sequence: CASSLYDPNTEALF. The CDR3 bases are TGTGCCAGCAGTTTATACGACCCGAACACTGAAGCTCTCTTT. This chain joins TRBV27 and TRBJ1-1, with unresolved D. The CDR3 spans 14 residues. Germline CDR1 reads MNHEY; CDR2 reads SMNVEV (reference sequence).

Many counts were recorded for this clonotype. The chain employs TRBV5-1 and TRBJ2-1; possible D gene TRBD2, 5 bases. This CDR3 has 13 residues. CDR1 and CDR2 from the germline V gene are SGHRS and YFSETQ. V was cut by 4 bases and J by 2 bases, with 7 bases left in between. CDR3 amino acids: CASSPGTYNEQFF. CDR3 coding DNA: TGCGCCAGCAGCCCCGGGACCTACAATGAGCAGTTCTTC.

The chain combines TRBV4-2 with TRBJ1-6; the match to TRBD1 covers 7 bases. V trimming: 1 base; J trimming: 5 bases; junction bases outside the gene matches: 11. Germline V gene sequence: CDR1 LGHNA, CDR2 YNFKEQ. This CDR3 spans 18 amino acids. The CDR3 DNA follows: TGTGCCAGCAGCCAAGTCCCCCGCCGGGACAGCCATAATTCACCCCTCCACTTT. Protein sequence: CASSQVPRRDSHNSPLHF.

V is TRBV7-9 and J is TRBJ2-7; the D call may be TRBD1 or TRBD2 (5 bases each). CDR1 and CDR2 (germline): SEHNR, FQNEAQ (reference sequence). Deletions cut 0 bases from V and 2 bases from J, with 8 bases between. This CDR3 contains 14 residues. This CDR3 is CASSLAGETYEQYF. The DNA for the CDR3 is TGTGCCAGCAGCTTAGCGGGGGAAACCTACGAGCAGTACTTC.

This clonotype was recorded a few times. V usage is TRBV11-2 and J usage is TRBJ2-7; D is unresolved. V lost 7 bases and J lost 0, with 10 bases in between. The CDR3 runs 13 residues. Germline V CDR1 and CDR2: SGHAT, FQNNGV. This chain's CDR3 is CASTDPSSYEQYF. The CDR3 bases are TGTGCCAGCACCGATCCTAGCTCCTACGAGCAGTACTTC.

The J gene is TRBJ2-1, the V gene TRBV3-1, with 13 bases lining up with TRBD2. CDR3 length equals 18 residues. The germline gives CDR1 LGHDT, CDR2 YNNKEL (reference sequence). The J segment lost 2 bases and the V segment lost 1 base, leaving 5 bases of the junction unmatched. This CDR3 reads CASSQGRGTSGAYNEQFF. The CDR3 coding sequence is TGTGCCAGCAGCCAAGGTCGAGGGACTAGCGGGGCCTACAATGAGCAGTTCTTC.

This clonotype showed up just a few times. One junction end does not reproduce the germline sequence, and a read error may be involved. This CDR3 reads CASSRGLAGYQETQYF. CDR3 nucleotide sequence: TGTGCTAGCAGTCGCGGACTAGCGGGGTACCAAGAGACCCAGTACTTC. The chain recombines TRBV7-7 with TRBJ2-5; TRBD2 agrees at 12 bases. Germline V lookup: CDR1 SSHAT, CDR2 FNYEAQ (reference sequence). This CDR3 region has 16 residues.

This clonotype was counted a few times. The V and J genes are TRBV12-3 or TRBV12-4 and TRBJ1-5; D ambiguous. This CDR3 comprises 13 residues. V gave up 5 bases and J gave up 3 bases, with 8 bases separating them. The CDR3 sequence: CASSAGDNQPQHF. In DNA form, the CDR3 reads TGTGCCAGCAGTGCGGGAGACAATCAGCCCCAGCATTTT.

This clonotype came up a few times. CDR3 loop: CASSPGPENIQYF. Here the CDR3 DNA reads TGTGCCAGCAGTCCGGGCCCAGAAAACATTCAGTACTTC. V is TRBV2 and J is TRBJ2-4, with D hard to call. V shed 5 bases and J shed 5 bases, with 10 bases lying between them. The CDR3 spans 13 residues. CDR1 and CDR2 (germline): SNHLY, FYNNEI.

The V gene is TRBV20-1, the J gene TRBJ2-5; no reliable D call. CDR1 DFQATT and CDR2 SNEGSKA come from the germline V gene (reference sequence). Trimming took off 7 bases at V and 4 bases at J, with 4 bases between the two ends. The CDR3 runs 9 residues. The CDR3 DNA is TGCAGTGTGTTAGAGACCCAGTACTTC. Translation gives CSVLETQYF.

The rearrangement joins TRBV4-1 to TRBJ1-4; the match to TRBD1 covers 7 bases. The CDR3 has 15 residues. Unmatched junction bases numbered 7, after V lost 4 bases and J lost 5 bases. Germline CDR1 reads MGHRA; CDR2 reads YSYEKL. The CDR3 nucleotides read TGCGCCAGCAGCCTGCCGGGACAGACGAATGAAAAACTGTTTTTT. Its translation: CASSLPGQTNEKLFF.

This clonotype was recorded a few times. The CDR3 sequence is CASSVGPVVGDTQYF. For the CDR3, the DNA is TGTGCCAGCAGCGTAGGGCCCGTGGTGGGAGATACGCAGTATTTT. The chain has TRBV9 and TRBJ2-3; D is ambiguous. The germline gives CDR1 SGDLS, CDR2 YYNGEE. V was clipped by 0 bases and J by 5 bases, with 13 bases between them. The CDR3 runs to 15 residues.

The table lists this clonotype with many counts. The CDR3 DNA reads TGTGCCAGCAGTTGGGACGGCAATCAGCCCCAGCATTTT. Translated: CASSWDGNQPQHF. The rearrangement joins TRBV12-3 or TRBV12-4 to TRBJ1-5; perhaps TRBD1 as D (5 bases). CDR3 size: 13 residues. V gave up 4 bases and J gave up 2 bases, with 6 bases separating them.

This clonotype was picked up a small number of times. V gene TRBV3-1 combines with J gene TRBJ2-3; D ambiguous. The germline V gene encodes CDR1 LGHDT and CDR2 YNNKEL (reference sequence). V lost 1 base, J lost 8 bases, and 10 bases lay in between. There are 13 residues in the CDR3. CDR3 loop: CASSQVPSGTQYF. CDR3 coding DNA: TGTGCCAGCAGCCAAGTCCCCTCTGGTACGCAGTATTTT.

In regard to this clonotype: The junction does not match germline at one end; this may be a read error. The rearrangement uses TRBV4-2 and TRBJ2-7, with no clear D. The CDR3 spans 13 residues. Germline CDR1 and CDR2: LGHNA and YNFKEQ. CDR3 DNA: TGTGCCAGCAGCCAAGAATACTCCTACGGGCAGTACTTC. Encoded protein: CASSQEYSYGQYF.

The chain couples TRBV6-2 or TRBV6-3 to TRBJ2-3, with D unclear. Germline V gene lookup returns CDR1 MNHEY and CDR2 SVGEGT. This CDR3 region has 15 residues. V was trimmed by 0 bases and J by 2 bases, leaving 9 bases between them. The CDR3 protein is CASSYSWPPTDTQYF. DNA for the CDR3: TGTGCCAGCAGTTACTCCTGGCCCCCCACAGATACGCAGTATTTT.

This clonotype occurred a few times. The rearrangement joins TRBV15 to TRBJ1-5; perhaps TRBD1 as D (6 bases). Germline V gives CDR1 LNHNV, CDR2 YYDKDF (reference sequence). The CDR3 is 15 residues long. Trimming removed 0 bases from V and 3 bases from J, with 9 bases in between. CDR3: CATSREGADNQPQHF. In DNA form, the CDR3 reads TGTGCCACCAGCAGAGAGGGGGCAGACAATCAGCCCCAGCATTTT. The full variable domain, rest sourced from reference TRBV15 and TRBJ1-5, is DAMVIQNPRYQVTQFGKPVTLSCSQTLNHNVMYWYQQKSSQAPKLLFHYYDKDFNNEADTPDNFQSRRPNTSFCFLDIRSPGLGDTAMYLCATSREGADNQPQHFGDGTRLSIL.

As concerns this clonotype: Compared with germline, one end of the junction differs, possibly owing to a read error. The chain combines TRBV7-2 with TRBJ1-5, with 7 bases fitting TRBD1. Germline V gene data show CDR1 as SGHTA and CDR2 as FQGNSA. This CDR3 contains 16 residues. CDR3 DNA: TGTGCCAGCAGCATAGCAGTCGGGGCAGGGGGTCAGCCCCAGCATTTT. It is translated as CASSIAVGAGGQPQHF.

This clonotype came up a few times. CDR3 protein: CASERGGLGTGELFF. As DNA, the CDR3 is TGTGCCTCCGAGCGGGGGGGCCTTGGGACCGGGGAGCTGTTTTTT. This rearrangement joins TRBV5-4 to TRBJ2-2; the match to TRBD2 covers 10 bases. The CDR3 is made up of 15 amino acids. V gave up 10 bases and J gave up 5 bases; unmatched junction bases: 11. Germline CDR1 and CDR2: SGHNT and YYREEE (reference sequence).

This clonotype was recorded a few times. The chain couples TRBV5-1 to TRBJ2-2; possibly TRBD2 for D (5 bases). Deletions cut 3 bases from V and 4 bases from J, with 7 bases between. This CDR3 has 13 residues. From germline, CDR1 is SGHRS and CDR2 YFSETQ. The CDR3 sequence is CASSSRVTGELFF. CDR3 nucleotides: TGCGCCAGCAGCTCGAGGGTCACCGGGGAGCTGTTTTTT.

This clonotype was seen ten or more times. This chain uses TRBV27 with TRBJ2-1; either TRBD1 or TRBD2 may supply D (5 bases each). The germline V gene has CDR1 MNHEY and CDR2 SMNVEV (reference sequence). The CDR3 is 14 residues long. V lost 8 bases to trimming and J lost 3 bases, with 14 bases between them. The CDR3 loop is CASGIGTYYNEQFF. DNA for the CDR3: TGTGCCAGCGGAATCGGGACGTACTACAATGAGCAGTTCTTC.

The rearrangement joins TRBV3-1 to TRBJ2-5; 15 bases are shared with TRBD2. J lost 1 base, V lost 2 bases, and 5 bases had no gene match. CDR3 size: 18 residues. Germline CDR1 reads LGHDT; CDR2 reads YNNKEL (reference sequence). CDR3 nucleotide sequence: TGTGCCAGCAGCCAAAGGTCGGGACTAGCGGGGGGCCAAGAGACCCAGTACTTC. As protein: CASSQRSGLAGGQETQYF.

This clonotype was observed a handful of times. The V and J genes are TRBV3-1 and TRBJ1-5, with no clear D. V was shortened by 0 bases and J by 5 bases, with 8 bases between the two germline ends. The CDR3 consists of 14 residues. CDR1 and CDR2 (germline): LGHDT, YNNKEL (reference sequence). The chain's CDR3 is CASSQDSSYQPQHF. The CDR3 DNA reads TGTGCCAGCAGCCAAGATTCCTCTTATCAGCCCCAGCATTTT.

The CDR3 sequence: CASSRTISSGANVLTF. For the CDR3, the DNA is TGTGCCAGCAGCCGTACTATAAGCTCTGGGGCCAACGTCCTGACTTTC. The rearrangement joins TRBV5-4 to TRBJ2-6; D unclear. This CDR3 spans 16 amino acids. Trimming shortened V by 4 bases and J by 0 bases, and 11 bases separated the two germline ends. The germline V gene encodes CDR1 SGHNT and CDR2 YYREEE (reference sequence).

The chain employs TRBV5-1 and TRBJ2-1, with D maybe TRBD1 (6 bases). Germline V CDR1 and CDR2: SGHRS, YFSETQ. The V and J ends lost 4 bases and 8 bases respectively, with 22 bases between them. This CDR3 is 16 amino acids long. DNA for the CDR3: TGCGCCAGCAGCCCTCACCGCCGGGACACAGTCGATGAGCAGTTCTTC. This translates into CASSPHRRDTVDEQFF. Using reference TRBV5-1 and TRBJ2-1 for the parts outside the CDR3, the full variable domain is KAGVTQTPRYLIKTRGQQVTLSCSPISGHRSVSWYQQTPGQGLQFLFEYFSETQRNKGNFPGRFSGRQFSNSRSEMNVSTLELGDSALYLCASSPHRRDTVDEQFFGPGTRLTVL.

The rearrangement joins TRBV19 to TRBJ1-4, with D perhaps TRBD1 (6 bases). Germline V lookup: CDR1 LNHDA, CDR2 SQIVND (reference sequence). The CDR3 contains 16 residues. Trimming took off 1 base at V and 0 bases at J, with 9 bases between the two ends. CDR3: CASSIGRGATNEKLFF. The CDR3 nucleotides read TGTGCCAGTAGTATAGGCAGGGGTGCAACTAATGAAAAACTGTTTTTT.

The chain uses TRBV4-3 and TRBJ1-2; D remains unclear. V was clipped by 0 bases and J by 4 bases, with 6 bases between them. There are 13 residues in the CDR3. Germline-derived CDR1 and CDR2 are LGHNA and YSLEER. This CDR3 reads CASSQDDSYGYTF. CDR3 nucleotides: TGCGCCAGCAGCCAAGATGATAGCTATGGCTACACCTTC.

The V gene is TRBV20-1, the J gene TRBJ1-5; perhaps TRBD1 as D (5 bases). Germline V CDR1 and CDR2: DFQATT, SNEGSKA (reference sequence). V was pared by 6 bases and J by 0 bases, with 9 bases between. This CDR3 has 13 amino acids. The CDR3 DNA is TGCAGTGCCCGGGGGGTTAGCAATCAGCCCCAGCATTTT. Its translation is CSARGVSNQPQHF.

The chain employs TRBV12-3 or TRBV12-4 and TRBJ2-7, with 7 nucleotides matching TRBD2. V was clipped by 6 bases and J by 0 bases; unmatched bases: 17. The CDR3 has 18 amino acids. CDR3 sequence reads: CASRNTPIEAGSSYEQYV. DNA of the CDR3: TGTGCCAGCAGAAACACGCCGATAGAAGCGGGAAGCTCCTACGAGCAGTACGTC.

A few counts support this clonotype. The V call is TRBV28, the J call TRBJ2-7, with 8 positions matching TRBD1. Germline V lookup: CDR1 MDHEN, CDR2 SYDVKM. The CDR3 has 14 residues. J was trimmed by 5 bases and V by 5 bases; bases with no gene match: 8. CDR3 DNA sequence: TGTGCCAGCAGTGCAGGGGGCCCCCGGGACGAGCAGTACGTC. Its protein product is CASSAGGPRDEQYV.

This clonotype was seen only a few times. The chain uses TRBV7-2 and TRBJ2-7; 7 bases line up with TRBD2. CDR3 length: 14 residues. Germline CDR1 reads SGHTA; CDR2 reads FQGNSA. J lost 3 bases, V lost 3 bases, and 5 bases had no gene match. CDR3 loop: CASSFYRGDYEQYV. CDR3 coding DNA: TGTGCCAGCAGCTTCTATCGGGGGGACTACGAGCAGTACGTC.